This T cell receptor (beta chain) was identified during a study of T cells in Graves' hyperthyroidism and ophthalmopathy (dated by TCRdb to about 2019). General notes on the study: Peripheral blood was sampled at the time of initial diagnosis, prior to any treatment. TCR V-J signatures able to tell the groups apart were searched for in a discovery cohort of 90 to 100 patients, of whom 43 had Graves' ophthalmopathy and around 56 had stable Graves' hyperthyroidism. An independent validation cohort of about 20 hyperthyroidism patients and 17 patients who later progressed to ophthalmopathy tested prospective prediction of ophthalmopathy. For training and testing, the roughly 97 patients in the discovery cohort were randomly divided in a 7:3 ratio. In addition, the study compared T-cell repertoires in thyroid tissue and in blood from roughly six Graves' hyperthyroidism patients. After blood sampling, hyperthyroidism patients were treated with methimazole at a starting dose of 30 mg daily, and ophthalmopathy patients were treated with high-dose intravenous methylprednisolone. TCR Vbeta CDR3 sequencing of 140 or so peripheral blood samples (fewer than 45 ophthalmopathy, 75 or so hyperthyroidism and approximately 17 progressor patients) is reported in the paper. Study-level results and caveats: In validation, the model predicted progression to ophthalmopathy with around 71% sensitivity and over 72% specificity, a median of about six months before onset. No statistical method was used to set the sample size in advance, and investigators knew the group allocation. In cross-validation, a model built on a 13 V-J signature told ophthalmopathy apart from stable hyperthyroidism with under 90% sensitivity and around 83% specificity, and in testing the same model reached 80%/75%. Blood samples also contained most of the expanded thyroid clonotypes (frequency above 0.001), which suggests that blood repertoires may reflect thyroid immune responses.

TCR beta CDR3 regions were amplified from RNA transcripts. The first round of RT-PCR for the TCR CDR3 was performed with the HTBI primer set and the Qiagen OneStep RT-PCR kit. Libraries were constructed in a second round of multiplex PCR, after which size selection and purification were performed. Sequencing of the libraries was done on an Illumina HiSeq2000 using paired-end 100 bp reads. Regarding the original processing steps: SOAPnuke was used to process the raw data, removing reads that contained adapters or uncalled bases, had a mean Phred below 15, or lacked an exact match to the constant primer or identifier. High-quality paired reads were merged using COPE v1.2.5, and each unique nucleotide sequence was defined as a clonotype. Clonotypes were aligned to IMGT TRBV, TRBD and TRBJ reference segments using MiTCR v1.1. Analysis was restricted to V-J combinations with a frequency above 0.0001, which covered 98% to 99.2% of repertoires. The TCS score was defined as the ratio of F50 (clonal expansion) to E x V (chaos), calculated using BLOSUM62-based TCRdist between CDR3 peptides within each V-J. Welch's t-statistics and random forest reduced fewer than 550 V-J features to roughly 13, which were used in a naive Bayes classifier (R e1071). The Morisita-Horn index was used to measure how similar the thyroid and blood repertoires were. The public reads were reprocessed in TCRdb via fastp at Q25 and MiXCR, keeping in-frame beta chains. Rows are combined by CDR3 protein, so each entry shows the most common genes and DNA. TCRdb's processing, not the study's, gives the V and J calls here. The table for this sample lists 600,000 to 800,000 distinct CDR3 sequences; just over 35% of them were counted only once. Around 32% of the sample goes to the ten largest clones.

Stable Graves' hyperthyroidism was defined as no progression to ophthalmopathy during 18 months of follow-up. Hyperthyroidism patients were newly diagnosed, with disease duration under 2 months, and aged 18 to 65 years. Any patient with an uncontrolled infection, another autoimmune disease, pregnancy or lactation was excluded. Diagnoses relied on clinical symptoms, serum thyroxine and TRAb, thyroid ultrasound and orbital computed tomography. PBMCs were isolated from more than 9 ml of fresh peripheral blood by Ficoll-Paque density gradient centrifugation. Total RNA was extracted using Trizol reagent, and RNA quality was assessed on an Agilent 2100 Bioanalyzer. At the junction V is shortened by 8 bases and J by 6 bases, with 22 bases in between. The CDR3 starts with the cysteine, ends with the phenylalanine, and has 16 residues. Of the read, only the CDR3 DNA is kept; its 48 bases are in frame from base 1. Per the germline V gene (reference sequence), LNHDA is the CDR1 and SQIVND is the CDR2.

Notes on this clonotype: The specificity of this receptor is unknown. Per-base quality was not reported, and no clone a single base away is much larger than it.

Rearrangement joined TRBV19 to TRBJ2-2; TRBD1 could be the D gene, as 5 bases match. The specimen was blood. The TCR was taken from a woman aged 40 to 50 with Graves' hyperthyroidism. The CDR3 has the sequence CASFLPGQGWAGELFF. The sequenced DNA: TGTGCCAGTTTCCTCCCCGGGCAGGGATGGGCCGGGGAGCTGTTTTTT.